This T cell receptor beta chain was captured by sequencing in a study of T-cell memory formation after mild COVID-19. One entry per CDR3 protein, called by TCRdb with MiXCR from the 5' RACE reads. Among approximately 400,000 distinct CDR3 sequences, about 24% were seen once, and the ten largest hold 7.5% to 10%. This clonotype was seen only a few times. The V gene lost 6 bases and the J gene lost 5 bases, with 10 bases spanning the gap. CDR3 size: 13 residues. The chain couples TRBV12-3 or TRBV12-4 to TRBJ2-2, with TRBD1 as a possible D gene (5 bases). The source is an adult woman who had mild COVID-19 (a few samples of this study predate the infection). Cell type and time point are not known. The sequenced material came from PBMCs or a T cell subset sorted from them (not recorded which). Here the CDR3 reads CASRTSGTGELFF. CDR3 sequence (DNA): TGTGCCAGCAGGACCTCAGGGACCGGGGAGCTGTTTTTT.